Following are 26 T cell receptor beta chains from one sample sequenced in a study of identical twins (dated by TCRdb to the mid-2010s). The library came from 5' RACE. The listed sequencing device is Illumina HiSeq 2000. The public reads were reanalyzed by TCRdb: fastp trimming at Q25, MiXCR alignment, in-frame beta chains only. Every CDR3 protein is listed once, alongside the most common genes and DNA of its rows. The sample includes some 690,000 distinct CDR3 sequences, with around 20% observed a single time. The ten largest clones take up approximately 4.3% of the sample. The sample also formed part of further work on T cells expressing NK-cell markers.

Sequenced material: PBMCs. These receptors were obtained from a woman aged 18 to 35 in good health.

This clonotype was picked up many times. The chain couples TRBV20-1 to TRBJ2-2; D unclear. CDR3 length equals 12 residues. V lost 5 bases to trimming and J lost 7 bases, with 11 bases between them. Germline CDR1 DFQATT, CDR2 SNEGSKA (reference sequence). Here the CDR3 DNA reads TGCAGTGCTCGAGGAGAAGTCGGGGAGCTGTTTTTT. It codes for CSARGEVGELFF.

This clonotype has a handful of counts. This chain connects TRBV20-1 to TRBJ2-3, with 8 bases aligning to TRBD1. The CDR3 is 15 amino acids. Germline assignment: CDR1 DFQATT and CDR2 SNEGSKA (reference sequence). V was clipped by 1 base and J by 3 bases; unmatched bases: 6. The CDR3 region is CSARVAGGLTDTQYF. DNA of the CDR3: TGCAGTGCTAGAGTGGCAGGGGGCCTGACAGATACGCAGTATTTT.

This clonotype was seen a handful of times. The DNA of the CDR3 is TGTGCCAGCAGCCCGCAACGCAATCCGGGAGACAATGAGCAGTTCTTC. Protein sequence: CASSPQRNPGDNEQFF. The V and J genes are TRBV7-9 and TRBJ2-1; a weak D match, TRBD2 (6 bases). Trimming stripped 5 bases from V and 5 bases from J, with 19 bases between. Germline CDR1 and CDR2: SEHNR and FQNEAQ (reference sequence). The CDR3 is 16 amino acids.

The gene calls are TRBV10-2 and TRBJ2-7; 9 bases are a match to TRBD2. V shed 10 bases, J shed 3 bases, and the junction held 7 bases outside the gene matches. Germline V gene data show CDR1 as WSHSY and CDR2 as SAAADI. This CDR3 spans 13 amino acids. CDR3 nucleotides: TGCGCCACCTCTGGAGCGGGGGGCTACGAGCAGTACTTC. This codes for CATSGAGGYEQYF.

This clonotype was observed a few times. V gene TRBV20-1 combines with J gene TRBJ1-1, with 8 positions matching TRBD1. V lost 3 bases to trimming and J lost 5 bases; unmatched junction nucleotides: 8. Germline CDR1 and CDR2: DFQATT and SNEGSKA (reference sequence). CDR3 length: 14 amino acids. The CDR3 region is CSASSGTGRTEAFF. CDR3 sequence (DNA): TGCAGTGCTAGTTCCGGGACAGGACGAACTGAAGCTTTCTTT.

This clonotype was detected many times. The rearrangement joins TRBV7-2 to TRBJ2-7, with 10 bases aligning to TRBD2. CDR3 length: 15 residues. Germline CDR1 is SGHTA and CDR2 is FQGNSA. V shed 4 bases, J shed 0 bases, and the junction held 3 bases outside the gene matches. Here the CDR3 DNA reads TGTGCCAGCAGCTCGACTAGCGGGCTCTCCTACGAGCAGTACTTC. Translation: CASSSTSGLSYEQYF.

The chain employs TRBV5-1 and TRBJ2-1; D might be TRBD1 (6 bases). V shed 3 bases and J shed 2 bases, with 15 bases lying between them. The CDR3 covers 16 residues. Germline V CDR1 and CDR2: SGHRS, YFSETQ. The CDR3 reads CASSSTGLGAYNEQFF. CDR3 in DNA: TGCGCCAGCAGCTCGACAGGACTCGGGGCCTACAATGAGCAGTTCTTC.

The chain joins TRBV12-3 or TRBV12-4 to TRBJ1-1; no definite D call. Trimming pared 3 bases from V and 3 bases from J, leaving 8 bases between. The CDR3 is made up of 13 amino acids. For the CDR3, the DNA is TGTGCCAGCAGTTTCGAAAGATACACTGAAGCTTTCTTT. Protein sequence: CASSFERYTEAFF.

This clonotype was seen a handful of times. The chain links TRBV20-1 to TRBJ1-5; the match to TRBD1 covers 7 bases. Trimming took 6 bases from V and 5 from J; bases not matched to a gene: 7. The CDR3 sequence is 13 residues long. In germline, CDR1 is DFQATT, CDR2 SNEGSKA (reference sequence). CDR3 residues: CSALTGEDQPQHF. DNA of the CDR3: TGCAGTGCCCTCACAGGGGAGGATCAGCCCCAGCATTTT.

This clonotype has only a few counts. The J gene is TRBJ2-5, the V gene TRBV5-1; TRBD2 aligns across 9 bases. CDR1 SGHRS and CDR2 YFSETQ come from the germline V gene. The V gene end was trimmed by 3 bases and the J gene end by 5 bases; junction bases not matched to a gene: 8. This CDR3 spans 15 amino acids. The CDR3 reads CASSYLAGEGETQYF. CDR3 nucleotides: TGCGCCAGCAGCTACTTAGCGGGAGAGGGTGAGACCCAGTACTTC. The full variable domain, rest sourced from reference TRBV5-1 and TRBJ2-5, is KAGVTQTPRYLIKTRGQQVTLSCSPISGHRSVSWYQQTPGQGLQFLFEYFSETQRNKGNFPGRFSGRQFSNSRSEMNVSTLELGDSALYLCASSYLAGEGETQYFGPGTRLLVL.

The sample holds many counts of this clonotype. This chain uses TRBV6-1 with TRBJ1-4; tentative D call: TRBD1 (6 bases). The V end was cut by 5 bases, the J end by 8 bases, with 21 bases between. CDR1 and CDR2 from the germline V gene are MNHNS and SASEGT. The CDR3 is made up of 16 amino acids. CDR3 sequence reads: CASSRTADSMLEKLFF. The CDR3 DNA sequence: TGTGCCAGCAGTCGTACCGCGGACAGCATGCTAGAAAAACTGTTTTTT.

The chain uses TRBV3-1 and TRBJ2-7; 7 bases line up with TRBD1. CDR1 and CDR2 (germline): LGHDT, YNNKEL (reference sequence). The trim removed 8 bases at V and 3 bases at J, leaving 19 bases unmatched. The CDR3 has 17 amino acids. The CDR3 is CASPKGTVPCAFYEQYF. For the CDR3, the DNA is TGTGCCAGCCCGAAGGGGACAGTCCCATGCGCCTTCTACGAGCAGTACTTC.

The genes are TRBV12-5 and TRBJ2-1; 11 positions match TRBD2. Germline V gene sequence: CDR1 LGHNT, CDR2 FRNRAP. CDR3 length: 17 amino acids. Trimming at V came to 7 bases and at J to 5 bases, leaving 13 bases not matched to a gene. CDR3 sequence: CASASPWLAGGNNEQFF. The DNA for the CDR3 is TGTGCTAGTGCAAGTCCCTGGCTAGCGGGAGGCAACAATGAGCAGTTCTTC.

This chain uses TRBV20-1 with TRBJ2-1, with TRBD2 matching over 12 bases. The CDR3 loop spans 14 amino acids. J gave up 8 bases and V 4 bases, and 6 bases lay outside the gene matches. Per the germline V gene, CDR1 is DFQATT and CDR2 is SNEGSKA (reference sequence). The CDR3 coding sequence is TGCAGTGCTACTAGACTAGCGGGGGCCCATGAGCAGTTCTTC. This gives the protein CSATRLAGAHEQFF.

This clonotype was observed a handful of times. The chain combines TRBV5-1 with TRBJ2-1, with 7 bases identical to TRBD2. Germline CDR1 and CDR2: SGHRS and YFSETQ. Trimming cost V 4 bases and J 0 bases; bases outside gene matches: 10. This CDR3 contains 17 residues. DNA of the CDR3: TGCGCCAGCAGCCCGGGGAGGGGACCTCTCTCCTACAATGAGCAGTTCTTC. This translates into CASSPGRGPLSYNEQFF.

This clonotype was observed a few times. The chain is built from TRBV2 and TRBJ2-2, with D possibly TRBD1 on 6 matching bases. V shed 8 bases and J shed 3 bases, with 13 bases lying between them. The CDR3 contains 14 residues. The V gene's germline CDR1 is SNHLY and CDR2 FYNNEI. The DNA for the CDR3 is TGTGCCAGCGGGTCACAGGGCGACACCGGGGAGCTGTTTTTT. Translated: CASGSQGDTGELFF.

The V and J genes are TRBV13 and TRBJ2-3, with unresolved D. Per germline, CDR1 PRHDT and CDR2 FYEKMQ (reference sequence). CDR3 length equals 14 residues. Trimming shortened V by 2 bases and J by 6 bases, and 12 bases separated the two germline ends. The CDR3 is CASSLRSSGDTQYF. The CDR3 DNA is TGTGCCAGCAGCTTACGTTCCTCCGGCGATACGCAGTATTTT.

This clonotype was seen more than once but under ten times. The V and J genes are TRBV12-3 or TRBV12-4 and TRBJ2-7; D is unresolved. The CDR3 contains 12 residues. V was cut by 4 bases and J by 4 bases, with 8 bases left in between. The CDR3 region is CASSSDLYEQYF. The CDR3 DNA reads TGTGCCAGCAGTTCCGACTTATACGAGCAGTACTTC.

At least ten counts were recorded for this clonotype. The genes are TRBV11-3 and TRBJ2-7; D ambiguous. Germline lookup yields CDR1 SGHNT and CDR2 YENEEA. V lost 5 bases and J lost 7, with 12 bases in between. The CDR3 length is 12 residues. As DNA, the CDR3 is TGTGCCAGCAGCCCCAACCCATGGGAGCAGTACTTC. Translated, it gives CASSPNPWEQYF. The full variable domain, in which reference TRBV11-3 and TRBJ2-7 provide the parts outside the CDR3, is EAGVVQSPRYKIIEKKQPVAFWCNPISGHNTLYWYLQNLGQGPELLIRYENEEAVDDSQLPKDRFSAERLKGVDSTLKIQPAELGDSAVYLCASSPNPWEQYFGPGTRLTVT.

The table lists this clonotype with many counts. The gene calls are TRBV15 and TRBJ2-1; perhaps TRBD2 as D (5 bases). Germline V gene data show CDR1 as LNHNV and CDR2 as YYDKDF (reference sequence). The CDR3 has 14 residues. Trimming took off 1 base at V and 8 bases at J, with 12 bases between the two ends. CDR3 coding DNA: TGTGCCACCAGCAGAGGACTACCCGGGGATGAGCAGTTCTTC. Amino acid sequence: CATSRGLPGDEQFF.

This clonotype showed up many times. The chain links TRBV5-1 to TRBJ1-1; perhaps TRBD1 as D (5 bases). This CDR3 contains 13 residues. Germline V gives CDR1 SGHRS, CDR2 YFSETQ. V was trimmed by 0 bases and J by 7 bases, leaving 10 bases between them. CDR3 in DNA: TGCGCCAGCAGCTTGGAAGCGGGACTTGAAGCTTTCTTT. It translates to CASSLEAGLEAFF.

The rearrangement uses TRBV9 and TRBJ1-1, with TRBD1 matching over 9 bases. Germline V gene sequence: CDR1 SGDLS, CDR2 YYNGEE. The CDR3 has 12 residues. V trimming: 0 bases; J trimming: 11 bases; junction bases outside the gene matches: 2. The CDR3 sequence: CASSVDGQGAFF. The CDR3 coding sequence is TGTGCCAGCAGCGTAGATGGACAGGGGGCTTTCTTT.

The CDR3 sequence is CASSVGDYEQYF. CDR3 sequence (DNA): TGTGCCAGCAGCGTAGGGGACTACGAGCAGTACTTC. This chain links TRBV9 with TRBJ2-7, with unresolved D. The CDR3 consists of 12 residues. The V end lost 0 bases, the J end lost 3 bases, and 4 bases lay between the germline ends. Germline CDR1 is SGDLS and CDR2 is YYNGEE.

A few counts support this clonotype. One junction end does not reproduce the germline sequence, and a read error may be involved. The rearrangement uses TRBV12-3 or TRBV12-4 and TRBJ2-7, with 11 positions matching TRBD2. The CDR3 extends over 14 amino acids. CDR3 nucleotide sequence: TGTGCCAGCAGGTTAGCGGGAGGGCCTGGGGAGCAGTACTTC. Amino acid sequence: CASRLAGGPGEQYF.

This clonotype was seen ten or more times. The CDR3 DNA reads TGTGCCAGCAGCCTCTATGGCTACACCTTC. It specifies CASSLYGYTF. V and J are TRBV12-3 or TRBV12-4 and TRBJ1-2; D not certain. The CDR3 is made up of 10 amino acids. V lost 6 bases, J lost 4 bases, and 3 bases lay in between.

There are a few counts of this clonotype. The rearrangement joins TRBV20-1 to TRBJ2-3; no definite D call. V shed 0 bases and J shed 0 bases, with 7 bases lying between them. Per germline, CDR1 DFQATT and CDR2 SNEGSKA (reference sequence). The CDR3 runs 14 residues. The CDR3 spells CSAREGSSTDTQYF. In DNA form, the CDR3 reads TGCAGTGCTAGAGAAGGGTCTAGCACAGATACGCAGTATTTT.